This T cell receptor beta chain was captured by sequencing in a study of CD8 T cells in Susac syndrome. Notes on the study in general: CD4+ T cell repertoires in Susac syndrome lacked clonal expansion. As acknowledged by the study, its TCR sequencing and HLA analysis included a relatively small number of individuals.

From blood CD8+ and CD4+ T cells, TCR beta sequences were generated. The recently defined diagnostic criteria for definite or probable disease were met by the Susac syndrome patients. Germline loops: CDR1 SGHNT, CDR2 YYREEE (reference sequence). This CDR3 comprises 12 residues. Trimming shortened V by 1 base and J by 5 bases, and 6 bases separated the two germline ends. RNA amounts of about 0.5 to 1 ug underwent reverse transcription with random hexamers. TCRdb reanalysed the immunoSEQ multiplex PCR reads using MiXCR and keeps one entry per CDR3 protein. The table includes 67,000 or so distinct CDR3 sequences, 85% to 95% detected once. On this clonotype: What it binds is unknown.

The chain recombines TRBV5-4 with TRBJ1-1, with no clear D. This receptor was taken from a human donor with Susac syndrome. Sequencing used CD4+ T cells from PBMCs. In nucleotides, the CDR3 is TGTGCCAGCAGCTTGTACGGGACTGAAGCTTTCTTT. It translates to CASSLYGTEAFF.